The clone carrying this T cell receptor (beta chain) has just a few counts. Orbital computed tomography and thyroid ultrasound, together with serum TRAb and thyroxine and clinical symptoms, were used for diagnoses. Germline V gives CDR1 LGHNT, CDR2 FRNRAP. V gave up 7 bases and J gave up 8 bases; unmatched junction bases: 9. This CDR3 spans 14 amino acids. The TCR beta CDR3 regions underwent amplification using RNA transcripts as the source. The HTBI primer set drove a first-round RT-PCR of the TCR CDR3. TCRdb used MiXCR to reprocess the multiplex PCR reads, holding one entry per CDR3 protein. Here the sample spans under 400,000 distinct CDR3 sequences, approximately 13% being singletons. This record comes from a study of T cells in Graves' hyperthyroidism and ophthalmopathy.

Sequenced input: blood. The chain uses TRBV12-5 and TRBJ1-4, with 8 bases fitting TRBD1. This TCR was recovered from an older woman with Graves' hyperthyroidism. CDR3 coding DNA: TGTGCTAGTGCTAGCCAGGGGGCTAGCGAAAAACTGTTTTTT. It specifies CASASQGASEKLFF.